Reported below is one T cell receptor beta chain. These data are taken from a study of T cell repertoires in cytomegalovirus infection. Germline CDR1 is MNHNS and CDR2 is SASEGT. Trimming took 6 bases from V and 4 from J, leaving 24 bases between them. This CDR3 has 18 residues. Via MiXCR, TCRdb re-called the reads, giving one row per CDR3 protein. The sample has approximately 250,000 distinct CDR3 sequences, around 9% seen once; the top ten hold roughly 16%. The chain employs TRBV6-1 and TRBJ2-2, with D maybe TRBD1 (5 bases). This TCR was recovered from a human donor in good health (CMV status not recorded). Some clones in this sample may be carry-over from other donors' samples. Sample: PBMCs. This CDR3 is CASSRRPRVQAATGELFF. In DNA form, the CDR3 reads TGTGCCAGCAGCCGACGCCCCCGAGTACAGGCGGCCACCGGGGAGCTGTTTTTT.